The rows below give T cell receptor beta chains drawn from one sample of a study of blood T cells in healthy people across ages. TCRdb re-called the 5' RACE reads through MiXCR, storing one row per CDR3 protein. The sample includes some 880,000 distinct CDR3 sequences, around 36% seen only once; the top ten take over 10%. The sequencing sample was made of blood. The receptors were sampled from a man younger than 35 in good health. The CDR3 runs from the conserved cysteine through the conserved F or W. D genes are given only for firm matches. For some rows the clone size is stated as once, few or many, or as a class when expanded; others skip it.

V gene: TRBV25-1; D gene: TRBD1; clone size: many; J gene: TRBJ2-1; CDR3 DNA: TGTGCCAGCAGTGAATACGGGGACAGGGGGAATCGAGGGGCATACAATGAGCAGTTCTTC; CDR3 protein: CASSEYGDRGNRGAYNEQFF
V gene: TRBV9; D gene: -; clone size: -; J gene: TRBJ2-7; CDR3 DNA: TGTGCCAGCAGCGTAGATCCGCAGGTCGGGAACGAGCAGTACTTC; CDR3 protein: CASSVDPQVGNEQYF
V gene: TRBV12-3/TRBV12-4; D gene: -; clone size: -; J gene: TRBJ2-3; CDR3 DNA: TGTGCCAGCAGTTTAAGTTATTCAGATACGCAGTATTTT; CDR3 protein: CASSLSYSDTQYF
V gene: TRBV20-1; D gene: -; clone size: many; J gene: TRBJ2-3; CDR3 DNA: TGCAGCAACCGGGACCTTGTCACAGATACGCAGTATTTT; CDR3 protein: CSNRDLVTDTQYF
V gene: TRBV5-1; D gene: -; clone size: few; J gene: TRBJ2-3; CDR3 DNA: TGCGCCAGCAGCTTGGACCAGCGAGAAGATACGCAGTATTTT; CDR3 protein: CASSLDQREDTQYF
V gene: TRBV27; D gene: -; clone size: -; J gene: TRBJ1-1; CDR3 DNA: TGTGCCAGCAGTGTAAGATACAACACTGAAGCTTTCTTT; CDR3 protein: CASSVRYNTEAFF
V gene: TRBV6-5; D gene: -; clone size: -; J gene: TRBJ2-1; CDR3 DNA: TGTGCCAGCACGGGGGCTAGCGGATACAATGAGCAGTTCTTC; CDR3 protein: CASTGASGYNEQFF
V gene: TRBV29-1; D gene: TRBD2; clone size: few; J gene: TRBJ2-7; CDR3 DNA: TGCAGCGCATCCCAGCGGGGAGAGCAGTACTTC; CDR3 protein: CSASQRGEQYF
V gene: TRBV6-6; D gene: -; clone size: -; J gene: TRBJ2-3; CDR3 DNA: TGTGCCAGCAGTTACTCGATAGCCAGGGCCACAGATACGCAGTATTTT; CDR3 protein: CASSYSIARATDTQYF
V gene: TRBV20-1; D gene: TRBD1; clone size: few; J gene: TRBJ1-2; CDR3 DNA: TGCAGTGCTACGGGGACAGCCCCCCCGGATTTGTATGGCTACACCTTC; CDR3 protein: CSATGTAPPDLYGYTF
V gene: TRBV29-1; D gene: -; clone size: -; J gene: TRBJ2-2; CDR3 DNA: TGCAGCGCCGTTAGCGGAAACACCCGGGAGCTGTTGTTT; CDR3 protein: CSAVSGNTRELLF
V gene: TRBV27; D gene: TRBD1; clone size: -; J gene: TRBJ1-5; CDR3 DNA: TGTGCCAGCAGCATCACCGGGACAGGGGTTCAGCCCCAGCATTTT; CDR3 protein: CASSITGTGVQPQHF
V gene: TRBV6-2/TRBV6-3; D gene: -; clone size: -; J gene: TRBJ2-1; CDR3 DNA: TGTGCCAGCAGTTACCGACACGATGAGCAGTTCTTC; CDR3 protein: CASSYRHDEQFF
V gene: TRBV20-1; D gene: -; clone size: few; J gene: TRBJ1-5; CDR3 DNA: TGCAGTGCTAGGACGGGGGTCGGTGATCAGCCCCAGCATTTT; CDR3 protein: CSARTGVGDQPQHF
V gene: TRBV24-1; D gene: -; clone size: -; J gene: TRBJ2-1; CDR3 DNA: TGTGCCACCAGTGATTTGCATCTCGATGAGCAGTTCTTC; CDR3 protein: CATSDLHLDEQFF
V gene: TRBV7-3; D gene: -; clone size: many; J gene: TRBJ2-3; CDR3 DNA: TGTGCCAGCAGCCCTTCGAATTCTCGAACAGATACGCAGTATTTT; CDR3 protein: CASSPSNSRTDTQYF
V gene: TRBV6-2/TRBV6-3; D gene: TRBD1; clone size: -; J gene: TRBJ2-6; CDR3 DNA: TGTGCCAGCAGTGAACCATCCGTGGACAGGCCATACTCTGGGGCCAACGTCCTGACTTTC; CDR3 protein: CASSEPSVDRPYSGANVLTF
V gene: TRBV10-3; D gene: -; clone size: many; J gene: TRBJ2-5; CDR3 DNA: TGTGCCATCAGTGGGGCGGACAAAGAGACCCAGTACTTC; CDR3 protein: CAISGADKETQYF
V gene: TRBV12-3/TRBV12-4; D gene: TRBD1; clone size: many; J gene: TRBJ2-4; CDR3 DNA: TGTGCCAGCAGTTTAGGGACAGGGGAAGGTACCAAAAACATTCAGTACTTC; CDR3 protein: CASSLGTGEGTKNIQYF
V gene: TRBV27; D gene: -; clone size: -; J gene: TRBJ1-2; CDR3 DNA: TGTGCCAGCAGTTTACGCGGCGGGAATGGCTACACCTTC; CDR3 protein: CASSLRGGNGYTF
V gene: TRBV14; D gene: -; clone size: few; J gene: TRBJ2-1; CDR3 DNA: TGTGCCAGCAGCCGCATCGGGCTCTACAATGAGCAGTTCTTC; CDR3 protein: CASSRIGLYNEQFF
V gene: TRBV6-4; D gene: -; clone size: -; J gene: TRBJ2-3; CDR3 DNA: TGTACCAGCAGTGAGAGCGCCGATTCGTCAGATACGCAGTATTTT; CDR3 protein: CTSSESADSSDTQYF
V gene: TRBV20-1; D gene: -; clone size: many; J gene: TRBJ2-3; CDR3 DNA: TGCAGTGCTAGACAGGGGGGGCGAACAGATACGCAGTATTTT; CDR3 protein: CSARQGGRTDTQYF
V gene: TRBV5-6; D gene: -; clone size: -; J gene: TRBJ2-4; CDR3 DNA: TGTGCCAGCAGTCCAAATGTGCGGCAGGGGAAGGCCAAAAACATTCAGTACTTC; CDR3 protein: CASSPNVRQGKAKNIQYF
V gene: TRBV20-1; D gene: TRBD2; clone size: few; J gene: TRBJ2-5; CDR3 DNA: TGCAGTGCTAGCCGGGGACTAGCGGGGAATCAAGAGACCCAGTACTTC; CDR3 protein: CSASRGLAGNQETQYF
V gene: TRBV20-1; D gene: -; clone size: -; J gene: TRBJ1-2; CDR3 DNA: TGCAGTGCTACCCCGGGCGGGGCGAGACTCTATGGCTACACCTTC; CDR3 protein: CSATPGGARLYGYTF
V gene: TRBV2; D gene: -; clone size: -; J gene: TRBJ2-5; CDR3 DNA: TGTGCCAGCAGCCGGGACTTGCAACAAGAGACCCAGTACTTC; CDR3 protein: CASSRDLQQETQYF
V gene: TRBV28; D gene: TRBD1; clone size: -; J gene: TRBJ2-5; CDR3 DNA: TGTGCCAGCAGCCACCCGGACAGGGTTGAGACCCAGTACTTC; CDR3 protein: CASSHPDRVETQYF
V gene: TRBV7-8; D gene: -; clone size: few; J gene: TRBJ2-7; CDR3 DNA: TGTGCCAGCAGCTGCAGGGGCCCCCCTCACTACGAGCAGTACTTC; CDR3 protein: CASSCRGPPHYEQYF
V gene: TRBV18; D gene: TRBD1; clone size: -; J gene: TRBJ1-5; CDR3 DNA: TGTGCCAGCTCTCCGGACAGGGCCAATCAGCCCCAGCATTTT; CDR3 protein: CASSPDRANQPQHF
V gene: TRBV20-1; D gene: -; clone size: few; J gene: TRBJ1-1; CDR3 DNA: TGCAGTGCCAAAGTGGGGGGGAACACTGAAGCTTTCTTT; CDR3 protein: CSAKVGGNTEAFF
V gene: TRBV7-9; D gene: -; clone size: -; J gene: TRBJ1-6; CDR3 DNA: TGTGCCAGCAGCTTAGGCCAGGGAACTTCACCCCCCCACTTT; CDR3 protein: CASSLGQGTSPPHF
V gene: TRBV7-3; D gene: -; clone size: many; J gene: TRBJ2-1; CDR3 DNA: TGTGCCAGCAGCTCCGACTTCTACAATGAGCAGTTCTTC; CDR3 protein: CASSSDFYNEQFF
V gene: TRBV5-1; D gene: TRBD2; clone size: -; J gene: TRBJ2-3; CDR3 DNA: TGCGCCAGCAGCTCGGAGTCCGGGACCGGGGGGACAGATACGCAGTATTTT; CDR3 protein: CASSSESGTGGTDTQYF
V gene: TRBV4-1; D gene: TRBD2; clone size: few; J gene: TRBJ2-5; CDR3 DNA: TGCGCCAGCAGCCGCGGACTAGCGGTAAAAGAGACCCAGTACTTC; CDR3 protein: CASSRGLAVKETQYF
V gene: TRBV5-6; D gene: -; clone size: -; J gene: TRBJ2-1; CDR3 DNA: TGTGCCAGCAGCGGGGGCCCGAGCGCTGAGCAGTTCTTC; CDR3 protein: CASSGGPSAEQFF
V gene: TRBV21-1; D gene: -; clone size: -; J gene: TRBJ2-1; CDR3 DNA: TGTGCCAGCAGCCCCACCCCAGCGGCTATATACAATGAGCAGTTCTTC; CDR3 protein: CASSPTPAAIYNEQFF
V gene: TRBV4-1; D gene: TRBD2; clone size: few; J gene: TRBJ2-5; CDR3 DNA: TGCGCCAGCAGCCAAGTTTCCCAGCGGGGGGGCAATGAGCAGTACTTC; CDR3 protein: CASSQVSQRGGNEQYF
V gene: TRBV20-1; D gene: -; clone size: few; J gene: TRBJ1-6; CDR3 DNA: TGCAGTGCTAGACTACCGGGACAACTTTATTCACCCCTCCACTTT; CDR3 protein: CSARLPGQLYSPLHF
V gene: TRBV4-3; D gene: TRBD2; clone size: -; J gene: TRBJ2-2; CDR3 DNA: TGCGCCAGCAGCCGTACTAGCGGGGTCAACACCGGGGAGCTGTTTTTT; CDR3 protein: CASSRTSGVNTGELFF
V gene: TRBV5-1; D gene: -; clone size: -; J gene: TRBJ1-1; CDR3 DNA: TGCGCCAGCAGCTTGGTCGTAGGAGGGAGTGAAGCTTTCTTT; CDR3 protein: CASSLVVGGSEAFF
V gene: TRBV20-1; D gene: TRBD1; clone size: -; J gene: TRBJ1-2; CDR3 DNA: TGCAGTGCTAGAGTTCCCGGGACAGGGGGCTCCTATGGCTACACCTTC; CDR3 protein: CSARVPGTGGSYGYTF
V gene: TRBV4-3; D gene: TRBD2; clone size: -; J gene: TRBJ2-7; CDR3 DNA: TGCGCCAGCAGCCAGGGGACTAGCGGGTTCAATGAGCAGTACTTC; CDR3 protein: CASSQGTSGFNEQYF
V gene: TRBV4-3; D gene: -; clone size: many; J gene: TRBJ2-6; CDR3 DNA: TGCGCCAGCAGCCAAGATGGTAGGGTACCAGCTGGGGCCAACGTCCTGACTTTC; CDR3 protein: CASSQDGRVPAGANVLTF
V gene: TRBV28; D gene: -; clone size: -; J gene: TRBJ1-1; CDR3 DNA: TGTGCCAGCAGCCCCGATGATGGGCTGAACACTGAAGCTTTCTTT; CDR3 protein: CASSPDDGLNTEAFF
V gene: TRBV20-1; D gene: -; clone size: few; J gene: TRBJ1-1; CDR3 DNA: TGCAGTGCTAGAGATTCCACTACGAACACTGAAGCTTTCTTT; CDR3 protein: CSARDSTTNTEAFF
V gene: TRBV5-1; D gene: TRBD2; clone size: many; J gene: TRBJ2-1; CDR3 DNA: TGCGCCAGCAGCTCTTCGGGGGGGCGCCTTTCCAATGAGCAGTTCTTC; CDR3 protein: CASSSSGGRLSNEQFF
V gene: TRBV20-1; D gene: TRBD2; clone size: many; J gene: TRBJ2-1; CDR3 DNA: TGCAGTGCTAGGTCTCGGGGGGGACGACATGAGCAGTTCTTC; CDR3 protein: CSARSRGGRHEQFF
V gene: TRBV6-1; D gene: TRBD1; clone size: -; J gene: TRBJ1-5; CDR3 DNA: TGTGCCAGCGGACAGGGCATCGGAGTTTGGCCCCAGCATTTT; CDR3 protein: CASGQGIGVWPQHF